This T cell receptor (beta chain) stems from a study of control samples from healthy donors and cancer patients. CDR1 and CDR2 from the germline V gene are MNHEY and SVGEGT. V was pared by 2 bases and J by 0 bases, with 14 bases between. The CDR3 contains 16 residues. Only in-frame clones appear in the TCRdb table, and some are missing; sequencing was by immunoSEQ multiplex PCR. Among about 84,000 clones, 75% to 85% were seen once, and the ten largest hold more than 9%. This TCR was sampled from a man in his sixties with head and neck cancer. The chain links TRBV6-2 or TRBV6-3 to TRBJ2-7; perhaps TRBD2 as D (5 bases). Sequencing used PBMCs. The CDR3: CASSYGEGLSSYEQYF. The CDR3 coding sequence is TGTGCCAGCAGTTACGGTGAGGGTCTAAGCTCCTACGAGCAGTACTTC.